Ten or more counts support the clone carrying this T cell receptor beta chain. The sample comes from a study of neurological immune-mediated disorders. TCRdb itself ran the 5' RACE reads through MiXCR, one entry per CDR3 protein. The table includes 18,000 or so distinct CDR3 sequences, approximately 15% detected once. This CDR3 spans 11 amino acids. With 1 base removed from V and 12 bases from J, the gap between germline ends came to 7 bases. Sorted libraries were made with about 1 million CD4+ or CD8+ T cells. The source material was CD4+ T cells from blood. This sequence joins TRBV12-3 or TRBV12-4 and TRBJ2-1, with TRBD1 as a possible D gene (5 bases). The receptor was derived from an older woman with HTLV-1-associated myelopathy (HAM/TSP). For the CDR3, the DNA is TGTGCCAGCAGTTTAGAAGGGGCGCAGTTCTTC. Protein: CASSLEGAQFF.